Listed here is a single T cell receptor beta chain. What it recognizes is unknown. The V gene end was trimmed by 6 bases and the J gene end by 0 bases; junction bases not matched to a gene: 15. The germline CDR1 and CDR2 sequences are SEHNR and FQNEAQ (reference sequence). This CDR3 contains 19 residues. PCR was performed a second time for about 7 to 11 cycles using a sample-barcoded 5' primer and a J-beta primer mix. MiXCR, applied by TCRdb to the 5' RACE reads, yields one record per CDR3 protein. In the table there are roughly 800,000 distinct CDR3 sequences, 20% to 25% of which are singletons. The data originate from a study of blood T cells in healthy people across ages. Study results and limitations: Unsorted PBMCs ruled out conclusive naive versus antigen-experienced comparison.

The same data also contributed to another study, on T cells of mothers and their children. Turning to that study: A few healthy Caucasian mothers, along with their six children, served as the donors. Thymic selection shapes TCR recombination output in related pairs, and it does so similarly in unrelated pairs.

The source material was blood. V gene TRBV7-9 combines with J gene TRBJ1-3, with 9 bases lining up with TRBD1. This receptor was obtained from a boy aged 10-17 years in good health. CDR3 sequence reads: CASSSPRQGGYPSGNTIYF. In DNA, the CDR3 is TGTGCCAGCAGTTCCCCCCGACAGGGGGGATATCCCTCTGGAAACACCATATATTTT.